Listed here are 12 T cell receptor beta chains from one sample, sequenced in a study of blood T cell repertoires in COVID-19. Libraries were prepared by immunoSEQ multiplex PCR; TCRdb keeps only in-frame clonotypes and omits some of them. The table has around 230,000 clones, 70% to 90% seen once. Source material: peripheral blood. The source of these receptors is a man aged 35 to 55 with acute or convalescent COVID-19.

This clone was recorded once. V usage is TRBV5-5 and J usage is TRBJ1-2, with no clear D. Germline-derived CDR1 and CDR2 are SGHKS and YYEKEE (reference sequence). The CDR3 consists of 14 residues. Trimming pared 4 bases from V and 2 bases from J, leaving 12 bases between. CDR3: CASSPGSPNYGYTF. In DNA, the CDR3 is TGTGCCAGCAGCCCCGGTTCTCCAAACTATGGCTACACCTTC.

The rearrangement uses TRBV28 and TRBJ1-1, with 8 bases identical to TRBD1. The ends lost 5 bases at V and 5 bases at J; junction bases unmatched: 10. Germline CDR1 reads MDHEN; CDR2 reads SYDVKM. CDR3 length: 15 residues. The DNA for the CDR3 is TGTGCCAGCAGTCCCGGGACAGGCGCCCCAACTGAAGCTTTCTTT. As protein: CASSPGTGAPTEAFF.

The chain uses TRBV28 and TRBJ1-2, with D maybe TRBD1 (5 bases). There are 16 residues in the CDR3. Trimming took 7 bases from V and 0 from J, leaving 18 bases between them. Germline V CDR1 and CDR2: MDHEN, SYDVKM. The CDR3 nucleotides are TGTGCCAGCACCATACTCTCCGGGGGAGCTAACTATGGCTACACCTTC. Protein: CASTILSGGANYGYTF.

The table lists this clone with a count of one. The chain couples TRBV5-1 to TRBJ2-7, with 7 bases matching TRBD2. The CDR3 consists of 14 residues. With 5 bases clipped from V and 3 bases from J, the junction kept 8 bases outside the gene matches. Looked up from germline, CDR1 is SGHRS and CDR2 is YFSETQ. CDR3 nucleotides: TGCGCCAGCAGAGAAATAGCGGGTGGCTACGAGCAGTACTTC. Translation gives CASREIAGGYEQYF. The variable domain in full, with the rest retrieved from reference TRBV5-1 and TRBJ2-7, is KAGVTQTPRYLIKTRGQQVTLSCSPISGHRSVSWYQQTPGQGLQFLFEYFSETQRNKGNFPGRFSGRQFSNSRSEMNVSTLELGDSALYLCASREIAGGYEQYFGPGTRLTVT.

The chain combines TRBV7-9 with TRBJ1-1, with TRBD1 as a possible D gene (6 bases). Trimming shortened V by 1 base and J by 2 bases, and 14 bases separated the two germline ends. The CDR3 runs 16 residues. The germline CDR1 and CDR2 sequences are SEHNR and FQNEAQ (reference sequence). In DNA form, the CDR3 reads TGTGCCAGCAGCTTAGGGCTGGGGGGGCCTAACACTGAAGCTTTCTTT. Translating it yields CASSLGLGGPNTEAFF.

The J gene is TRBJ1-5, the V gene TRBV19; weak D call: TRBD1 (6 bases). Germline assignment: CDR1 LNHDA and CDR2 SQIVND (reference sequence). Trimming left V 5 bases short and J 3 bases short, with 14 bases between. CDR3 length equals 15 residues. The CDR3: CASSSGQTFNQPQHF. CDR3 DNA: TGTGCCAGTAGTTCCGGACAGACTTTCAATCAGCCCCAGCATTTT.

Points on this clone: The same CDR3 also results from other DNA sequences found in this sample. The chain employs TRBV2 and TRBJ2-7; 9 bases line up with TRBD1. J was trimmed by 1 base and V by 8 bases; bases with no gene match: 3. The CDR3 extends over 13 amino acids. CDR1 and CDR2 from the germline V gene are SNHLY and FYNNEI. CDR3: CASSDRGSYEQYF. The CDR3 nucleotides are TGTGCCAGCTCGGACAGGGGTTCCTACGAGCAGTACTTC.

The J gene is TRBJ2-3, the V gene TRBV7-6; D might be TRBD1 (5 bases). The ends were cut back, 0 bases at V and 2 bases at J, with 9 bases in the middle. CDR3 length: 15 residues. Per germline, CDR1 SGHVS and CDR2 FNYEAQ. The CDR3 sequence: CASSLAQGITDTQYF. CDR3 DNA sequence: TGTGCCAGCAGCTTAGCGCAGGGCATCACAGATACGCAGTATTTT. Full variable domain (rest looked up from reference TRBV7-6 and TRBJ2-3): GAGVSQSPRYKVTKRGQDVALRCDPISGHVSLYWYRQALGQGPEFLTYFNYEAQQDKSGLPNDRFSAERPEGSISTLTIQRTEQRDSAMYRCASSLAQGITDTQYFGPGTRLTVL.

The CDR3 reads CASPVPLAGGETQYF. The DNA for the CDR3 is TGTGCCAGCCCTGTCCCACTAGCGGGGGGAGAGACCCAGTACTTC. This chain links TRBV6-5 with TRBJ2-5; 12 nucleotides align to TRBD2. Germline trimming cut 8 bases from V and 4 bases from J; bases unmatched to any gene: 8. Germline lookup yields CDR1 MNHEY and CDR2 SVGAGI. The CDR3 has 15 residues.

The chain couples TRBV6-1 to TRBJ1-1; D uncertain. CDR1 MNHNS and CDR2 SASEGT come from the germline V gene. Trimming left V 3 bases short and J 1 base short, with 9 bases between. The CDR3 extends over 14 amino acids. CDR3 DNA sequence: TGTGCCAGCAGTGAGCCTAGACGGAACACTGAAGCTTTCTTT. It encodes CASSEPRRNTEAFF.

The J gene is TRBJ1-5, the V gene TRBV18, with D possibly matching TRBD1 (5 bases). The V end was cut by 4 bases, the J end by 2 bases, with 12 bases between. Germline V lookup: CDR1 KGHSH, CDR2 LQKENI. The CDR3 has 15 amino acids. The CDR3 coding sequence is TGTGCCAGCTCACTCTCAGGGTCCCGCAATCAGCCCCAGCATTTT. It is translated as CASSLSGSRNQPQHF.

V and J are TRBV4-1 and TRBJ1-2; 8 nucleotides match TRBD1. The CDR3 is 15 amino acids. Per the germline V gene, CDR1 is MGHRA and CDR2 is YSYEKL. Germline trimming cut 0 bases from V and 6 bases from J; bases unmatched to any gene: 6. CDR3 residues: CASSQDLPGGDGYTF. The CDR3 DNA reads as TGCGCCAGCAGCCAAGATTTACCAGGGGGCGATGGCTACACCTTC.